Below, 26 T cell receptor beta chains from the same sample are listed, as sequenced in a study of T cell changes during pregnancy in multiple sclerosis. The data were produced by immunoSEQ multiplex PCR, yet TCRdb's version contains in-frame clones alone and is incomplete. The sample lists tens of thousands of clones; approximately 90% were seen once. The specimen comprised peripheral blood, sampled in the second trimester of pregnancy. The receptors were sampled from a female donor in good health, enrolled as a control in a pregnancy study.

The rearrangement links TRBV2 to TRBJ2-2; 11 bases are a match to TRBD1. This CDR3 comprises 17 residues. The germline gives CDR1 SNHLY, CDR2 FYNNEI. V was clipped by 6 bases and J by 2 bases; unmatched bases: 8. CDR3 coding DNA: TGTGCCAGCAGCACCGGGACAGGGGGGATAAACACCGGGGAGCTGTTTTTT. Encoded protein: CASSTGTGGINTGELFF.

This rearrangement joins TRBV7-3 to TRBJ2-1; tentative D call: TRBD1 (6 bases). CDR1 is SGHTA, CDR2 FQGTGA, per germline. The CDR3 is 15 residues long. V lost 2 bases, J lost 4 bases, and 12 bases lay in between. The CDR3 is CASSLDRRPYNEQFF. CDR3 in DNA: TGTGCCAGCAGCTTAGACAGGAGACCTTACAATGAGCAGTTCTTC.

This CDR3 reads CASSYSFSGAGETQYF. For the CDR3, the DNA is TGTGCCAGCAGTTACTCGTTTAGCGGGGCGGGAGAGACCCAGTACTTC. This chain uses TRBV6-5 with TRBJ2-5, with TRBD2 identical over 8 bases. This CDR3 spans 16 amino acids. The V gene end was trimmed by 0 bases and the J gene end by 4 bases; junction bases not matched to a gene: 7. Germline V gives CDR1 MNHEY, CDR2 SVGAGI.

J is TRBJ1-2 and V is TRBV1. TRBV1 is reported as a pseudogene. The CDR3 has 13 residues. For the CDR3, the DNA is TGCACCAGCAGCCAACCGGGGAACTATGGCTACACCTTC. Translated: CTSSQPGNYGYTF.

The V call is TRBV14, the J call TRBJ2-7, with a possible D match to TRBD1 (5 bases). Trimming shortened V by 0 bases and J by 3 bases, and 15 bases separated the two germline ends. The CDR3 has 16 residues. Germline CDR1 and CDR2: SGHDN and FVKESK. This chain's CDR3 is CASSQDHRNPIYEQYF. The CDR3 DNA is TGTGCCAGCAGCCAAGACCACAGGAATCCGATCTACGAGCAGTACTTC.

The CDR3 spells CASSLAPGTGENEQFF. CDR3 nucleotides: TGCGCCAGCAGCTTGGCCCCCGGGACAGGGGAGAATGAGCAGTTCTTC. The genes are TRBV5-1 and TRBJ2-1; 10 bases are shared with TRBD1. The CDR3 is made up of 16 amino acids. CDR1 SGHRS and CDR2 YFSETQ come from the germline V gene. J was trimmed by 7 bases and V by 0 bases; bases with no gene match: 7.

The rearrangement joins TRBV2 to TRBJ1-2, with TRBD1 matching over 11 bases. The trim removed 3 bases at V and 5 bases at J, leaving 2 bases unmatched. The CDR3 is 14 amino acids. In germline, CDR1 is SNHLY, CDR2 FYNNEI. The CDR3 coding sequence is TGTGCCAGCAGTGATGGACAGGGGGCTTATGGCTACACCTTC. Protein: CASSDGQGAYGYTF.

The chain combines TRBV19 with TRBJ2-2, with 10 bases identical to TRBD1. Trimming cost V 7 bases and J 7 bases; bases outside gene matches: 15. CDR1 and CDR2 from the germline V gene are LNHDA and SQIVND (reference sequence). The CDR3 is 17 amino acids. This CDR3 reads CASNPPRGTGAGGELFF. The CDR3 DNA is TGTGCCAGTAACCCGCCCCGGGGGACAGGGGCGGGCGGGGAGCTGTTTTTT.

The CDR3 region is CASSDTDRGTEAFF. In nucleotides, the CDR3 is TGTGCCAGCAGTGACACGGACAGGGGCACTGAAGCTTTCTTT. J is TRBJ1-1 and V is TRBV6-4, with 9 positions matching TRBD1. Germline V gene data show CDR1 as MRHNA and CDR2 as SNTAGT. This CDR3 region has 14 residues. Trimming at V came to 2 bases and at J to 4 bases, leaving 2 bases not matched to a gene.

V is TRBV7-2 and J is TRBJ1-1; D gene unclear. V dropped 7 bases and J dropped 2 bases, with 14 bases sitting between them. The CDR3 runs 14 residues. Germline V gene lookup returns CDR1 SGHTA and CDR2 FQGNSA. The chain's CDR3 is CASKLPILNTEAFF. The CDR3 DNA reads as TGTGCCAGCAAGCTACCGATTTTAAACACTGAAGCTTTCTTT.

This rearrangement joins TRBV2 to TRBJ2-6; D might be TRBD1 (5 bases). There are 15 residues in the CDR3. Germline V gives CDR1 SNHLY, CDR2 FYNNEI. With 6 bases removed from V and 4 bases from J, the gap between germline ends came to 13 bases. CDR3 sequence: CASSLPGFGANVLTF. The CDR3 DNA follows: TGTGCCAGCAGCCTACCAGGGTTCGGGGCCAACGTCCTGACTTTC. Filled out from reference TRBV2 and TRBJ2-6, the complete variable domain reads EPEVTQTPSHQVTQMGQEVILRCVPISNHLYFYWYRQILGQKVEFLVSFYNNEISEKSEIFDDQFSVERPDGSNFTLKIRSTKLEDSAMYFCASSLPGFGANVLTFGAGSRLTVL.

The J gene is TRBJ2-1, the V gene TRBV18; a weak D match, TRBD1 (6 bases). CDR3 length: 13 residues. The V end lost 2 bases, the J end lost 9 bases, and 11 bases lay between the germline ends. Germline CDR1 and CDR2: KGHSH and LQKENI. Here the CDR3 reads CASSPAGGREQFF. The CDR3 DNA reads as TGTGCCAGCTCACCAGCTGGGGGCCGTGAGCAGTTCTTC.

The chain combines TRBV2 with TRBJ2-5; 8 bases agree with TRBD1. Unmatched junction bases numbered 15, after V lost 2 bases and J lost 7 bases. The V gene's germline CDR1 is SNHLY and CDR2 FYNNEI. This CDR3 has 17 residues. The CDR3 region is CASSEPRTGRTQRTQYF. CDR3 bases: TGTGCCAGCAGTGAACCCCGGACAGGGCGAACCCAGCGGACCCAGTACTTC.

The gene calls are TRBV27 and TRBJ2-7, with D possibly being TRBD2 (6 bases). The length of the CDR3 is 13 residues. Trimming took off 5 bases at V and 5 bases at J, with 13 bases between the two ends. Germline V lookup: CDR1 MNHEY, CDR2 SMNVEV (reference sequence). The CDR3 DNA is TGTGCCAGCAGTCTCCGGGAGCGGGACGAGCAGTACTTC. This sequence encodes CASSLRERDEQYF.

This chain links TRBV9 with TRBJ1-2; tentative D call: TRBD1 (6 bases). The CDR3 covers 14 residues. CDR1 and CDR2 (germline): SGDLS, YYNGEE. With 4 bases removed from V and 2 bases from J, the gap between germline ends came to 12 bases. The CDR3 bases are TGTGCCAGCAGCTCGCAGACAGGCAACTATGGCTACACCTTC. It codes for CASSSQTGNYGYTF.

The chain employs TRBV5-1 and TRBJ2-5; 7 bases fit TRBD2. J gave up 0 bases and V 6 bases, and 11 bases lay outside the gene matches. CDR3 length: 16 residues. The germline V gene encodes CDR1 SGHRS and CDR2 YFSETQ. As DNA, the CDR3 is TGCGCCAGCAAGAGTGGGGGGGGGAAACACCAAGAGACCCAGTACTTC. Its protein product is CASKSGGGKHQETQYF.

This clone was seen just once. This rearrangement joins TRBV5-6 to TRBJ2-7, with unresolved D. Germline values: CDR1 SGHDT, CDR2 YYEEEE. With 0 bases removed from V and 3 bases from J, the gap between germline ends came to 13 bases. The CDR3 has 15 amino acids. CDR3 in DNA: TGTGCCAGCAGCTTGGGTCCAGGTCCAGGCTACGAGCAGTACTTC. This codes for CASSLGPGPGYEQYF.

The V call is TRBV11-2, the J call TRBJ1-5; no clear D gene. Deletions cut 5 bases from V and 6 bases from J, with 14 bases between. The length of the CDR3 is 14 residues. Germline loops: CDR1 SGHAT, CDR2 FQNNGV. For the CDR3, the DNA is TGTGCCAGCAGCCAAGACCAGGTGGTTCAGCCCCAGCATTTT. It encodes CASSQDQVVQPQHF.

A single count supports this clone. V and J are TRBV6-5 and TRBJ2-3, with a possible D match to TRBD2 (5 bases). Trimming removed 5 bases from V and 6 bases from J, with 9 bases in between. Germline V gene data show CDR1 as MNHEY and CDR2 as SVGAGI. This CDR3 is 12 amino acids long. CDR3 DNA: TGTGCCAGCAGTGCCTCTAGCGATACGCAGTATTTT. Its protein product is CASSASSDTQYF.

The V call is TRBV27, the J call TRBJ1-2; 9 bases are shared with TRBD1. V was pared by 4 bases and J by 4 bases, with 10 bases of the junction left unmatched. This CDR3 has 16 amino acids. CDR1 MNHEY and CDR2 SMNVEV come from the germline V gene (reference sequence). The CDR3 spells CASSSTWTGVSYGYTF. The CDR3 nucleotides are TGTGCCAGCAGTTCAACCTGGACAGGGGTGAGCTATGGCTACACCTTC.

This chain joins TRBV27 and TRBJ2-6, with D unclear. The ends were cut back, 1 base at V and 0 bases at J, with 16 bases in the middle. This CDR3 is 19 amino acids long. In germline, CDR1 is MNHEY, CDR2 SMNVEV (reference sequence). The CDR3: CASSLWPIASSSGANVLTF. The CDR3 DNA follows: TGTGCCAGCAGTTTATGGCCCATAGCCTCCAGCTCTGGGGCCAACGTCCTGACTTTC.

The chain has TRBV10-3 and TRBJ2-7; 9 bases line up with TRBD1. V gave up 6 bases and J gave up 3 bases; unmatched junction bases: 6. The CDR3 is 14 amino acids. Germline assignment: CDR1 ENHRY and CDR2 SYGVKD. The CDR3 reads CAIRLGTGIYEQYF. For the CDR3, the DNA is TGTGCCATCAGACTTGGGACAGGGATCTACGAGCAGTACTTC.

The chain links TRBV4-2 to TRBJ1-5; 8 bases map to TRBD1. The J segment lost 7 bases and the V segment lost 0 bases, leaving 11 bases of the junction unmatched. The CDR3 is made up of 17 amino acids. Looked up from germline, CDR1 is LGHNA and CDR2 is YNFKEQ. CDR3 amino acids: CASSQEPPRQGNQPQHF. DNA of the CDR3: TGTGCCAGCAGCCAAGAACCGCCTAGACAGGGGAACCAGCCCCAGCATTTT.

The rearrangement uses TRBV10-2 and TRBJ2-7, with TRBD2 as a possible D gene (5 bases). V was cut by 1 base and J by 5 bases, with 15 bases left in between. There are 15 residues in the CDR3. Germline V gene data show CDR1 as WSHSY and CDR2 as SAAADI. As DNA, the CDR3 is TGCGCCAGCAGTGAGTGGACTCCAAAAGGCGACGAGCAGTACTTC. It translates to CASSEWTPKGDEQYF.

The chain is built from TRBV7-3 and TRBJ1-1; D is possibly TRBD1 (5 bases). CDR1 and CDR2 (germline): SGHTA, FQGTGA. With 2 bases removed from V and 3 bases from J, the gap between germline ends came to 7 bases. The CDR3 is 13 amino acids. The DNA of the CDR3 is TGTGCCAGCAGCTTAGGAGGGGACACTGAAGCTTTCTTT. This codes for CASSLGGDTEAFF.

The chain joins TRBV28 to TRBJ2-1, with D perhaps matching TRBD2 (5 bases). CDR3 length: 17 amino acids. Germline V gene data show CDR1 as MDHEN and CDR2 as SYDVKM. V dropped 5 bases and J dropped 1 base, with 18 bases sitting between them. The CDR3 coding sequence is TGTGCCAGCAGTACCCCCTTTGGACTGGGGTCCTACAATGAGCAGTTCTTC. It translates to CASSTPFGLGSYNEQFF.